A selection of T cell receptor beta chains follows, all from one sample in a study of vaccination and CD4 T cells after COVID-19. Using its own MiXCR run on the PCR reads, TCRdb lists one record per CDR3 protein. The sample lists some 33,000 distinct CDR3 sequences; about 35% were seen once. Sequenced material: CD4+ T cells from blood, taken about 7 months after SARS-CoV-2 vaccination. Receptors originate from a human donor who had recovered from COVID-19. Both conserved end residues are part of each CDR3. The D gene is left open where the match is weak. Size values are once, few and many counts, or a class for expanded clones, and some rows have none.

>TRBD1|few|TRBV20-1|TRBJ1-2
TGCAGTGCCCTATCCCGGGACAGGAACTATGGCTACACCTTC
CSALSRDRNYGYTF
>TRBD1|many|TRBV6-4|TRBJ2-2
TGTGCCAGCAGTGAAGGACAGGGAAACACCGGGGAGCTGTTTTTT
CASSEGQGNTGELFF
>NA|few|TRBV21-1|TRBJ1-1
TGTGCCAGCAGCAAAGGATATCGGGGGGGCACTGAAGCTTTCTTT
CASSKGYRGGTEAFF
>TRBD1|NA|TRBV6-1|TRBJ2-5
TGTGCCAGCCTTCGACAGGGGATTCAAGAGACCCAGTACTTC
CASLRQGIQETQYF
>NA|few|TRBV20-1|TRBJ2-2
TGCAGTGCTAGCCGGGACTTCGGGGCCGGGGAGCTGTTTTTT
CSASRDFGAGELFF
>NA|few|TRBV7-2|TRBJ2-3
TGTGCCAGCAGCCGCGGGTATGGGACAGATACGCAGTATTTT
CASSRGYGTDTQYF
>NA|NA|TRBV4-3|TRBJ2-6
TGCGCCAGCAGCCAAGATCGGCAGAGTGCTGGGGCCAACGTCCTGACTTTC
CASSQDRQSAGANVLTF
>TRBD1|few|TRBV24-1|TRBJ2-1
TGTGCCACCAGTGTTTTGACAGGGGGCAATGGGGATGAGCAGTTCTTC
CATSVLTGGNGDEQFF
>TRBD1|few|TRBV28|TRBJ2-3
TGTGCCAGTCCCCCATCGACAGGGATCGATACGCAGTATTTT
CASPPSTGIDTQYF
>NA|NA|TRBV7-9|TRBJ1-2
TGTGCCAGCAGCCTGGCGGACTATGGCTACACCTTC
CASSLADYGYTF
>NA|few|TRBV20-1|TRBJ2-7
TGCAGTGCTGGAGAAATCTCTAACTACGAGCAGTACTTC
CSAGEISNYEQYF
>NA|NA|TRBV24-1|TRBJ1-1
TGTGCCACCAGTGATTCGACGGCAGGGAACACTGAAGCTTTCTTT
CATSDSTAGNTEAFF
>NA|NA|TRBV11-3|TRBJ2-1
TGTGCCAGCAGCTTAGAGGGGGACTTGCCCTACAATGAGCAGTTCTTC
CASSLEGDLPYNEQFF
>NA|NA|TRBV20-1|TRBJ1-4
TGCAGTGCTAGACCCGGCACAGGTAGTGAAAAACTGTTTTTT
CSARPGTGSEKLFF
>NA|NA|TRBV7-8|TRBJ2-2
TGTGCCAGCAGACAGGATCATAGGGCCGGGGAGCTGTTTTTT
CASRQDHRAGELFF
>TRBD1|few|TRBV7-2|TRBJ2-4
TGTGCCAGCAGCCCACCCGGTTTGAGGACAGGGAACATTCAGTACTTC
CASSPPGLRTGNIQYF
>NA|few|TRBV19|TRBJ2-7
TGTGCCAGTAGCCGTTTGGACTGGGCAGAAGAGACCGAGCAGTACTTC
CASSRLDWAEETEQYF
>NA|NA|TRBV27|TRBJ1-1
TGTGCCAGCAAACCAGGGGCCCACACTGAAGCTTTCTTT
CASKPGAHTEAFF
>TRBD2|few|TRBV19|TRBJ2-1
TGTGCCAGTAGTACCGGACTAGCGGGCTCCTACAATGAGCAGTTCTTC
CASSTGLAGSYNEQFF
>TRBD2|NA|TRBV20-1|TRBJ2-7
TGCAGTGCTACTACACCGGGACTAGCGACCATAAGCCCCTACGAGCAGTACTTC
CSATTPGLATISPYEQYF
>NA|few|TRBV28|TRBJ1-6
TGTGCCCTCGGAGGGGGGATTTCACCCCTCCACTTT
CALGGGISPLHF
>NA|NA|TRBV4-3|TRBJ2-7
TGCGCCAGCAGCCTCCATCAGGGAGTATCCTACGAGCAGTACTTC
CASSLHQGVSYEQYF
>NA|NA|TRBV19|TRBJ2-2
TGTGCCAGTACGCTTGGGCGAAACACCGGGGAGCTGTTTTTT
CASTLGRNTGELFF
>NA|NA|TRBV18|TRBJ1-2
TGTGCCAGCTCACTGCTGGGGCGAAGAGATGGCTACACCTTC
CASSLLGRRDGYTF
>TRBD2|NA|TRBV20-1|TRBJ2-7
TGCAGTGCTAGCGGGAGGGCCACCTACGAGCAGTACTTC
CSASGRATYEQYF
>NA|medium-sized|TRBV20-1|TRBJ2-3
TGCAGTGCTAGCCGCGGGACCACAGATACGCAGTATTTT
CSASRGTTDTQYF
>NA|NA|TRBV10-3|TRBJ1-6
TGTGCCATCAGTGAATTCGGAACAAATTCACCCCTCCACTTT
CAISEFGTNSPLHF
>TRBD1|NA|TRBV20-1|TRBJ1-2
TGCAGTGCTAGAGATCCCCGACAGGGGGCTAGCTATGGCTACACCTTC
CSARDPRQGASYGYTF
>TRBD1|NA|TRBV18|TRBJ2-1
TGTGCCAGCTCATACCGGACAGGGCCACGAAACAATGAGCAGTTCTTC
CASSYRTGPRNNEQFF
>NA|NA|TRBV9|TRBJ1-1
TGTGCCAGCAGCGGCTCCGGGACCACGAACACTGAAGCTTTCTTT
CASSGSGTTNTEAFF
>TRBD2|few|TRBV7-7|TRBJ2-1
TGTGCTAGCAGCTTTGGTTCTAGCGGTTCCTACAATGAGCAGTTCTTC
CASSFGSSGSYNEQFF
>TRBD1|NA|TRBV6-1|TRBJ1-2
TGTGCCAGCAGTGAAGCCTCTTCGGGACAGGTTCTTAACTATGGCTACACCTTC
CASSEASSGQVLNYGYTF
>NA|NA|TRBV12-3/TRBV12-4|TRBJ2-7
TGTGCCAGCAGCCGCTTTTACTACGAGCAGTACTTC
CASSRFYYEQYF
>NA|NA|TRBV6-1|TRBJ2-7
TGTGCCAGCAGTAACCCCTGGCAGAGGCACGAGCAGTACTTC
CASSNPWQRHEQYF